Presented here are 17 T cell receptor beta chains from one specimen sequenced in a study of T cells in Graves' hyperthyroidism and ophthalmopathy. TCR beta CDR3 regions were amplified from RNA transcripts. When the TCR CDR3 underwent first-round RT-PCR, the HTBI primer set was used. TCRdb re-analysed the multiplex PCR reads in MiXCR, keeping a single row per CDR3 protein. The sample comprises hundreds of thousands of distinct CDR3 sequences, 15% to 18% of which are singletons, and roughly an eighth rests with the top ten. The sequencing input was blood. These receptor sequences come from a woman aged 18-35 years with Graves' hyperthyroidism.

The CDR3 spells CASSIVGAGDQPQHF. Written as DNA, the CDR3 is TGTGCCAGTAGTATAGTTGGGGCGGGGGATCAGCCCCAGCATTTT. The chain links TRBV19 to TRBJ1-5; a weak D match, TRBD1 (5 bases). The V gene's germline CDR1 is LNHDA and CDR2 SQIVND (reference sequence). The CDR3 is made up of 15 amino acids. Trimming took 1 base from V and 5 from J, leaving 12 bases between them.

This clonotype was picked up many times. This chain uses TRBV6-1 with TRBJ1-1; TRBD1 agrees at 9 bases. The trim removed 7 bases at V and 5 bases at J, leaving 8 bases unmatched. Germline V gene data show CDR1 as MNHNS and CDR2 as SASEGT. There are 14 residues in the CDR3. CDR3 sequence (DNA): TGTGCCAGCAACACAGGGGGCCCTTGGACTGAAGCTTTCTTT. Translation gives CASNTGGPWTEAFF.

The table lists this clonotype with a few counts. The V gene is TRBV6-1, the J gene TRBJ2-7; D is undetermined. V was cut by 5 bases and J by 2 bases, with 13 bases left in between. CDR1 and CDR2 from the germline V gene are MNHNS and SASEGT. The CDR3 runs to 14 residues. CDR3 amino acids: CASSKGQGTYEQYF. CDR3 bases: TGTGCCAGCAGTAAAGGCCAAGGGACCTACGAGCAGTACTTC.

The V and J genes are TRBV19 and TRBJ1-5; D unclear. CDR1 is LNHDA, CDR2 SQIVND, per germline (reference sequence). This CDR3 has 14 residues. V was clipped by 3 bases and J by 5 bases, with 11 bases between them. The CDR3 region is CASSMTETDQPQHF. DNA for the CDR3: TGTGCCAGTAGTATGACCGAGACGGATCAGCCCCAGCATTTT.

This clonotype has a count of ten or more. J is TRBJ2-3 and V is TRBV6-1; weak D call: TRBD1 (5 bases). Trimming left V 5 bases short and J 4 bases short, with 22 bases between. The CDR3 is made up of 17 amino acids. The germline gives CDR1 MNHNS, CDR2 SASEGT. The DNA of the CDR3 is TGTGCCAGCAGTTACAGCCTGGGGCCGCTCGCGGCAGATACGCAGTATTTT. Translation: CASSYSLGPLAADTQYF.

The genes are TRBV2 and TRBJ2-3, with 16 bases matching TRBD2. Germline V lookup: CDR1 SNHLY, CDR2 FYNNEI. The CDR3 consists of 16 residues. With V trimmed by 7 bases and J by 4 bases, 5 bases remained unmatched. The CDR3 here is CASNPGLAGGPDTQYF. CDR3 nucleotide sequence: TGTGCCAGCAACCCGGGACTAGCGGGGGGGCCAGATACGCAGTATTTT.

This clonotype was seen many times. This chain connects TRBV20-1 to TRBJ1-6; D ambiguous. The germline V and J ends were trimmed by 3 bases and 0 bases, with 6 bases remaining between them. This CDR3 has 14 amino acids. CDR1 DFQATT and CDR2 SNEGSKA come from the germline V gene (reference sequence). The CDR3 DNA sequence: TGCAGTGCTAGTCGTAGCTCCTATAATTCACCCCTCCACTTT. Amino acid sequence: CSASRSSYNSPLHF.

J is TRBJ2-2 and V is TRBV12-3 or TRBV12-4, with 8 bases matching TRBD2. CDR3 length: 14 residues. Trimming at V came to 8 bases and at J to 7 bases, leaving 9 bases not matched to a gene. The CDR3, as DNA: TGTGCCAGCGGGAACGGGGGGGCAATCGGGGAGCTGTTTTTT. Translated: CASGNGGAIGELFF.

J is TRBJ1-4 and V is TRBV24-1, with D hard to call. With 4 bases removed from V and 8 bases from J, the gap between germline ends came to 16 bases. Germline V CDR1 and CDR2: KGHDR, SFDVKD. The CDR3 extends over 15 amino acids. CDR3 DNA sequence: TGTGCCACCAGTGACCCGGGCCGAGCGGGCGAAAAACTGTTTTTT. This translates into CATSDPGRAGEKLFF.

This clonotype has a handful of counts. This chain joins TRBV4-1 and TRBJ2-7; perhaps TRBD1 as D (7 bases). The CDR3 has 15 residues. The germline V and J ends were trimmed by 2 bases and 5 bases, with 16 bases remaining between them. Germline loops: CDR1 MGHRA, CDR2 YSYEKL. The CDR3 DNA sequence: TGCGCCAGCAGCCAACCGACAGGGAGGAGGAACGAGCAGTACTTC. Its protein product is CASSQPTGRRNEQYF.

This clonotype was seen many times. This rearrangement joins TRBV7-3 to TRBJ2-7; D gene ambiguous. Germline V gene lookup returns CDR1 SGHTA and CDR2 FQGTGA. V gave up 5 bases and J gave up 0 bases, with 11 bases separating them. The CDR3 totals 14 residues. The CDR3 loop reads CASSPGGFSYEQYF. The CDR3 coding sequence is TGTGCCAGCAGCCCGGGTGGTTTCTCCTACGAGCAGTACTTC.

This clonotype has at least ten counts. The chain recombines TRBV5-1 with TRBJ1-2, with TRBD1 as a possible D gene (5 bases). The CDR3 has 14 residues. V was trimmed by 2 bases and J by 7 bases, leaving 15 bases between them. The V gene's germline CDR1 is SGHRS and CDR2 YFSETQ. The CDR3 sequence: CASSFSTTELGYTF. The CDR3 coding sequence is TGCGCCAGCAGCTTTTCAACGACAGAACTTGGCTACACCTTC.

The table lists this clonotype with a few counts. V gene TRBV7-2 combines with J gene TRBJ2-7; TRBD2 aligns across 7 bases. The germline V gene has CDR1 SGHTA and CDR2 FQGNSA. This CDR3 comprises 14 residues. V lost 5 bases and J lost 3; bases outside the gene matches: 7. CDR3 sequence reads: CASSTRPGGYEQYF. The CDR3 nucleotides are TGTGCCAGCAGCACCCGCCCGGGGGGCTACGAGCAGTACTTC.

This clonotype came up a few times. CDR3 sequence: CASSQDSASEPQHF. The CDR3 DNA is TGTGCCAGCAGCCAGGACAGTGCTAGTGAGCCCCAGCATTTT. The chain recombines TRBV7-9 with TRBJ1-5; D is possibly TRBD1 (6 bases). V dropped 5 bases and J dropped 8 bases, with 16 bases sitting between them. From germline, CDR1 is SEHNR and CDR2 FQNEAQ (reference sequence). The CDR3 is 14 residues long.

This clonotype was detected many times. The genes are TRBV7-2 and TRBJ2-7; 12 positions agree with TRBD2. Germline V lookup: CDR1 SGHTA, CDR2 FQGNSA. Losses at the gene ends were 4 bases for V and 1 base for J; bases not matched to a gene: 2. This CDR3 spans 15 amino acids. The CDR3 here is CASSSTSGGSYEQYF. DNA of the CDR3: TGTGCCAGCAGCTCAACTAGCGGGGGGTCCTACGAGCAGTACTTC.

The rearrangement uses TRBV20-1 and TRBJ2-1; 9 nucleotides line up with TRBD1. CDR1 and CDR2 from the germline V gene are DFQATT and SNEGSKA (reference sequence). V lost 5 bases and J lost 9; bases outside the gene matches: 8. The CDR3 has 13 residues. The CDR3 region has the DNA TGCAGTGCTGCCGGGGACAGGGCCCCTGAGCAGTTCTTC. It codes for CSAAGDRAPEQFF.

The chain is built from TRBV6-1 and TRBJ1-5; TRBD1 might be the D (6 bases). From germline, CDR1 is MNHNS and CDR2 SASEGT. The length of the CDR3 is 13 residues. Trimming took 7 bases from V and 5 from J, leaving 12 bases between them. In nucleotides, the CDR3 is TGTGCCAGCACACAGGGTCTCCATCAGCCCCAGCATTTT. Translation gives CASTQGLHQPQHF.